These 10 T cell receptor beta chains came from one sample sequenced in a study of cytomegalovirus exposure and HLA in healthy donors. Generated by immunoSEQ multiplex PCR, the TCRdb table keeps only in-frame clones and is missing some. The table includes 95,000 to 150,000 clones, approximately 95% detected once. Sequenced material: PBMCs. All receptors come from a man in his late teens or twenties in good health and CMV-seronegative.

This clone has a single count. V is TRBV5-1 and J is TRBJ2-3; perhaps TRBD2 as D (6 bases). CDR3 length: 15 residues. V lost 1 base, J lost 6 bases, and 15 bases lay in between. Germline V gene data show CDR1 as SGHRS and CDR2 as YFSETQ. CDR3 nucleotide sequence: TGCGCCAGCAGCTTGTGGTCGGCAGGGAGGGATACGCAGTATTTT. It translates to CASSLWSAGRDTQYF.

This rearrangement joins TRBV28 to TRBJ1-1; tentative D call: TRBD1 (5 bases). Deletions cut 5 bases from V and 2 bases from J, with 12 bases between. The CDR3 runs to 14 residues. Germline V gene lookup returns CDR1 MDHEN and CDR2 SYDVKM. Here the CDR3 reads CASSPTASNTEAFF. For the CDR3, the DNA is TGTGCCAGCAGTCCGACAGCGAGTAACACTGAAGCTTTCTTT.

This clone was recorded only once. The V and J genes are TRBV11-2 and TRBJ1-3; D is uncertain. In germline, CDR1 is SGHAT, CDR2 FQNNGV. This CDR3 has 16 amino acids. V was clipped by 0 bases and J by 2 bases, with 11 bases between them. DNA for the CDR3: TGTGCCAGCAGCTTAGAATACGGACTCCCTGGAAACACCATATATTTT. This codes for CASSLEYGLPGNTIYF. The full variable domain, its missing parts supplied by reference TRBV11-2 and TRBJ1-3, is EAGVAQSPRYKIIEKRQSVAFWCNPISGHATLYWYQQILGQGPKLLIQFQNNGVVDDSQLPKDRFSAERLKGVDSTLKIQPAKLEDSAVYLCASSLEYGLPGNTIYFGEGSWLTVV.

The CDR3 is CASTLRTEPQETQYF. CDR3 nucleotide sequence: TGTGCCAGCACCCTTAGGACAGAGCCACAAGAGACCCAGTACTTC. The rearrangement uses TRBV7-9 and TRBJ2-5; TRBD1 is a possible D gene (6 bases). The CDR3 runs 15 residues. CDR1 is SEHNR and CDR2 is FQNEAQ in the germline V gene (reference sequence). V lost 7 bases to trimming and J lost 2 bases, with 17 bases between them.

The V gene is TRBV6-6, the J gene TRBJ2-7; 9 nucleotides match TRBD2. CDR1 MNHNY and CDR2 SVGAGI come from the germline V gene (reference sequence). The ends lost 7 bases at V and 7 bases at J; junction bases unmatched: 11. The CDR3 loop spans 14 amino acids. As DNA, the CDR3 is TGTGCCAGCACCCTTAGCGGGAGTCAACGAGAGCAGTACTTC. It is translated as CASTLSGSQREQYF.

The chain links TRBV30 to TRBJ1-4; D uncertain. The CDR3 has 13 residues. Trimming shortened V by 4 bases and J by 7 bases, and 13 bases separated the two germline ends. CDR1 is GTSNPN and CDR2 is SVGIG in the germline V gene (reference sequence). CDR3 DNA sequence: TGTGCCTGGAAAGGAGCGGAGGGTGAAAAACTGTTTTTT. Encoded protein: CAWKGAEGEKLFF.

The V gene is TRBV27, the J gene TRBJ2-3; TRBD2 is a possible D gene (6 bases). V was cut by 0 bases and J by 0 bases, with 10 bases left in between. CDR1 is MNHEY, CDR2 SMNVEV, per germline (reference sequence). There are 16 residues in the CDR3. This CDR3 is CASSLSPGTSTDTQYF. CDR3 nucleotides: TGTGCCAGCAGTTTATCGCCGGGGACTAGCACAGATACGCAGTATTTT.

The chain is built from TRBV2 and TRBJ1-4; 9 nucleotides align to TRBD1. The germline V gene encodes CDR1 SNHLY and CDR2 FYNNEI. The CDR3 contains 16 residues. The V segment lost 3 bases and the J segment 4 bases; nucleotides outside the gene matches: 6. The DNA for the CDR3 is TGTGCCAGCAGTGACGCCGTGACAGGGGGTAATGAAAAACTGTTTTTT. It specifies CASSDAVTGGNEKLFF. Based on the CDR3 plus reference TRBV2 and TRBJ1-4, the full variable domain is EPEVTQTPSHQVTQMGQEVILRCVPISNHLYFYWYRQILGQKVEFLVSFYNNEISEKSEIFDDQFSVERPDGSNFTLKIRSTKLEDSAMYFCASSDAVTGGNEKLFFGSGTQLSVL.

CDR3 in amino acids: CASSTQRQKSYNEQFF. The DNA for the CDR3 is TGTGCCAGCAGCACTCAAAGACAGAAGTCCTACAATGAGCAGTTCTTC. J is TRBJ2-1 and V is TRBV11-2, with D possibly matching TRBD1 (5 bases). Germline V CDR1 and CDR2: SGHAT, FQNNGV. V gave up 5 bases and J gave up 1 base, with 15 bases separating them. The length of the CDR3 is 16 residues.

V gene TRBV7-2 combines with J gene TRBJ2-2; 11 bases line up with TRBD2. With 5 bases clipped from V and 7 bases from J, the junction kept 6 bases outside the gene matches. CDR3 length: 15 amino acids. CDR1 is SGHTA, CDR2 FQGNSA, per germline. This CDR3 is CASSPHGTSGGELFF. In DNA form, the CDR3 reads TGTGCCAGCAGCCCCCATGGGACTAGCGGCGGGGAGCTGTTTTTT.